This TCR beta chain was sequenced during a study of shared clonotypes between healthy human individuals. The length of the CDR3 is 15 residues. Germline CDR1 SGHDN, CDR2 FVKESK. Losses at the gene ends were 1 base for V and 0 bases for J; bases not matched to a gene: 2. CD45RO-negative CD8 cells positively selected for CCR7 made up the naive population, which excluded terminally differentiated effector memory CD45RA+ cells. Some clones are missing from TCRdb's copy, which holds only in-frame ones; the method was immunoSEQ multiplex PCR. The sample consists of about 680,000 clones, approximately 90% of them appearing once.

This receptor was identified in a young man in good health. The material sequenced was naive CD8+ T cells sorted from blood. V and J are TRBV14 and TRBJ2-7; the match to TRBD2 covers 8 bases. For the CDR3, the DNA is TGTGCCAGCAGCCAAGCGGGGGGGAGCTCCTACGAGCAGTACTTC. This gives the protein CASSQAGGSSYEQYF.